The 30 T cell receptor beta chains below were found in one sample sequenced in a study of cytomegalovirus exposure and HLA in healthy donors (dated by TCRdb to between 2016 and 2019). Receptor amplification or capture employed the immunoSEQ multiplex PCR assay. For the multiplex PCR, a mixture combining 60 forward primers for TCR Vbeta segments and 13 reverse primers for TCR Jbeta segments was used. In TCRdb, the immuneACCESS table is reduced to in-frame sequences with V and J assigned. These tables do not hold every clone; where another copy was compared, an unresolved V gene accounts for under half, and the others remain unexplained. Across this sample there are roughly 180,000 clones, with about four fifths seen only once. The ten largest clonotypes hold approximately 6% of the sample. Sequencing input: PBMCs. The receptors here all came from a woman between 25 and 40 years old in good health and CMV-seropositive.

The V and J genes are TRBV2 and TRBJ1-4; D is uncertain. The V end was cut by 2 bases, the J end by 4 bases, with 5 bases between. CDR1 and CDR2 from the germline V gene are SNHLY and FYNNEI. The CDR3 is made up of 13 amino acids. For the CDR3, the DNA is TGTGCCAGCAGTGAATCTCTTAATGAAAAACTGTTTTTT. Its protein product is CASSESLNEKLFF.

The V and J genes are TRBV29-1 and TRBJ2-1; the D gene is possibly TRBD2 (7 bases). There are 16 residues in the CDR3. V gave up 7 bases and J gave up 3 bases, with 22 bases separating them. Germline values: CDR1 SQVTM, CDR2 ANQGSEA. In nucleotides, the CDR3 is TGCAGCGGGAGGGGGGGGGCGTCCAAAAACTACAATGAGCAGTTCTTC. This sequence encodes CSGRGGASKNYNEQFF.

This sequence joins TRBV15 and TRBJ1-1; weak D call: TRBD1 (5 bases). The germline V gene encodes CDR1 LNHNV and CDR2 YYDKDF (reference sequence). The CDR3 is made up of 13 amino acids. The ends were cut back, 6 bases at V and 3 bases at J, with 11 bases in the middle. This chain's CDR3 is CATRMWGDTEAFF. CDR3 bases: TGTGCCACCAGGATGTGGGGCGACACTGAAGCTTTCTTT. The whole variable domain, remainder taken from reference TRBV15 and TRBJ1-1, is DAMVIQNPRYQVTQFGKPVTLSCSQTLNHNVMYWYQQKSSQAPKLLFHYYDKDFNNEADTPDNFQSRRPNTSFCFLDIRSPGLGDTAMYLCATRMWGDTEAFFGQGTRLTVV.

This clone has more than one count but fewer than ten. The chain links TRBV4-2 to TRBJ2-5, with D perhaps TRBD2 (6 bases). Germline V gives CDR1 LGHNA, CDR2 YNFKEQ. The CDR3 covers 14 residues. V was cut by 1 base and J by 5 bases, with 11 bases left in between. The CDR3 loop is CASSQGGASETQYF. CDR3 DNA: TGTGCCAGCAGCCAAGGCGGGGCCAGCGAGACCCAGTACTTC.

The gene calls are TRBV27 and TRBJ2-7, with a possible D match to TRBD1 (5 bases). Trimming shortened V by 6 bases and J by 0 bases, and 12 bases separated the two germline ends. Germline V gene sequence: CDR1 MNHEY, CDR2 SMNVEV (reference sequence). CDR3 length: 14 amino acids. The CDR3 bases are TGTGCCAGCAGCTTGCGACAGAGCTCCTACGAGCAGTACTTC. Translated: CASSLRQSSYEQYF.

The gene calls are TRBV28 and TRBJ2-3; TRBD1 matches at 8 bases. With 8 bases clipped from V and 8 bases from J, the junction kept 9 bases outside the gene matches. CDR3 length: 13 amino acids. Germline lookup yields CDR1 MDHEN and CDR2 SYDVKM. CDR3 coding DNA: TGTGCCAGCCACGGTGGACAGGGCGTTACGCAGTATTTT. This codes for CASHGGQGVTQYF.

The rearrangement joins TRBV6-6 to TRBJ1-1, with 8 bases aligning to TRBD1. CDR3 length: 15 residues. The V segment lost 2 bases and the J segment 5 bases; nucleotides outside the gene matches: 7. Germline loops: CDR1 MNHNY, CDR2 SVGAGI (reference sequence). The DNA of the CDR3 is TGTGCCAGCAGTTACCCCAGGGGGCTGGCGACTGAAGCTTTCTTT. Its translation is CASSYPRGLATEAFF.

The chain recombines TRBV11-2 with TRBJ2-7, with 8 bases matching TRBD2. With 6 bases clipped from V and 4 bases from J, the junction kept 17 bases outside the gene matches. Germline values: CDR1 SGHAT, CDR2 FQNNGV. This CDR3 contains 17 residues. CDR3 in amino acids: CASSHLLRRGVRYEQYF. CDR3 coding DNA: TGTGCCAGCAGTCACCTCTTACGGCGGGGGGTGAGGTACGAGCAGTACTTC.

The V call is TRBV7-9, the J call TRBJ2-2; D perhaps matches TRBD2 (5 bases). With 3 bases removed from V and 1 base from J, the gap between germline ends came to 15 bases. The CDR3 contains 17 residues. CDR1 is SEHNR, CDR2 FQNEAQ, per germline (reference sequence). CDR3 DNA: TGTGCCAGCAGCTTTGGGAGAATTGCGGGGAACACCGGGGAGCTGTTTTTT. Translation gives CASSFGRIAGNTGELFF.

V gene TRBV19 combines with J gene TRBJ2-6; TRBD1 aligns across 7 bases. CDR1 and CDR2 (germline): LNHDA, SQIVND (reference sequence). The junction had 4 bases not matched to a gene; V was cut back by 8 bases and J by 0 bases. The CDR3 runs 15 residues. CDR3 sequence reads: CASSTGNSGANVLTF. CDR3 bases: TGTGCCAGTTCGACAGGGAACTCTGGGGCCAACGTCCTGACTTTC.

The V gene is TRBV12-5, the J gene TRBJ2-7, with 7 positions matching TRBD1. In germline, CDR1 is LGHNT, CDR2 FRNRAP. Trimming at V came to 1 base and at J to 2 bases, leaving 11 bases not matched to a gene. CDR3 size: 17 residues. As DNA, the CDR3 is TGTGCTAGTGGTTTGGCAGAGACCGGACAGGTTCCCTACGAGCAGTACTTC. Translation gives CASGLAETGQVPYEQYF.

This rearrangement joins TRBV9 to TRBJ1-2, with a weak D call TRBD1 (6 bases). Trimming took off 0 bases at V and 3 bases at J, with 15 bases between the two ends. CDR3 size: 16 residues. The germline V gene has CDR1 SGDLS and CDR2 YYNGEE. The DNA of the CDR3 is TGTGCCAGCAGCGTAGGGACGGGGGGCAGGTACTATGGCTACACCTTC. The encoded protein is CASSVGTGGRYYGYTF. The full variable domain, with the rest looked up from reference TRBV9 and TRBJ1-2, is DSGVTQTPKHLITATGQRVTLRCSPRSGDLSVYWYQQSLDQGLQFLIQYYNGEERAKGNILERFSAQQFPDLHSELNLSSLELGDSALYFCASSVGTGGRYYGYTFGSGTRLTVV.

This clone was found a few times. This chain joins TRBV27 and TRBJ1-2; possible D gene TRBD1, 5 bases. Germline CDR1 and CDR2: MNHEY and SMNVEV (reference sequence). Trimming left V 4 bases short and J 7 bases short, with 13 bases between. The CDR3 totals 13 residues. DNA for the CDR3: TGTGCCAGCAGTTCAGCAGGGTGGCTTGGCTACACCTTC. It specifies CASSSAGWLGYTF.

DNA of the CDR3: TGCGCCAGCAGCTTGGCGCAGGGGGCCGCTGAAGCTTTCTTT. Translated, it gives CASSLAQGAAEAFF. The J gene is TRBJ1-1, the V gene TRBV5-1; TRBD1 agrees at 8 bases. Trimming at V came to 0 bases and at J to 6 bases, leaving 4 bases not matched to a gene. The CDR3 covers 14 residues. The germline V gene encodes CDR1 SGHRS and CDR2 YFSETQ.

A few counts support this clone. The chain couples TRBV10-1 to TRBJ2-2; tentatively, D is TRBD2 (6 bases). Germline-derived CDR1 and CDR2 are WNHNN and SYGVQD (reference sequence). The CDR3 loop spans 13 amino acids. V shed 5 bases and J shed 3 bases, with 7 bases lying between them. CDR3 sequence (DNA): TGCGCCAGCAGTCGGGACTACACCGGGGAGCTGTTTTTT. It specifies CASSRDYTGELFF.

V is TRBV10-3 and J is TRBJ2-1; D is uncertain. Trimming stripped 2 bases from V and 8 bases from J, with 10 bases between. This CDR3 is built from 13 residues. CDR1 and CDR2 from the germline V gene are ENHRY and SYGVKD. The CDR3 here is CAISEGHSYEQFF. CDR3 sequence (DNA): TGTGCCATCAGTGAGGGGCATTCCTATGAGCAGTTCTTC.

The chain recombines TRBV27 with TRBJ2-1, with a weak D call TRBD1 (6 bases). Germline values: CDR1 MNHEY, CDR2 SMNVEV (reference sequence). The CDR3 runs to 13 residues. The germline V and J ends were trimmed by 9 bases and 2 bases, with 11 bases remaining between them. The CDR3 bases are TGTGCCAGTAGAGGGGGAGCCTACAATGAGCAGTTCTTC. This gives the protein CASRGGAYNEQFF.

The J gene is TRBJ2-1, the V gene TRBV6-1; D remains ambiguous. V was cut by 3 bases and J by 1 base, with 4 bases left in between. The CDR3 consists of 13 residues. Germline V gene data show CDR1 as MNHNS and CDR2 as SASEGT. CDR3 amino acids: CASSDYSYNEQFF. As DNA, the CDR3 is TGTGCCAGCAGTGACTATTCCTACAATGAGCAGTTCTTC.

This chain connects TRBV10-2 to TRBJ2-1, with 11 bases aligning to TRBD2. In germline, CDR1 is WSHSY, CDR2 SAAADI. The CDR3 is 15 residues long. Germline trimming cut 5 bases from V and 3 bases from J; bases unmatched to any gene: 3. The CDR3 DNA follows: TGCGCCAGCAGTAGGGGACTAGCGGACTACAATGAGCAGTTCTTC. Protein sequence: CASSRGLADYNEQFF.

The chain combines TRBV5-8 with TRBJ1-3; D unclear. Germline CDR1 SGHTS, CDR2 YDEGEE. This CDR3 spans 12 amino acids. V gave up 1 base and J gave up 4 bases, with 3 bases separating them. Here the CDR3 reads CASSLTGNTIYF. The CDR3 nucleotides are TGTGCCAGCAGCTTGACAGGAAACACCATATATTTT.

CDR3 protein: CASSQDGVWPEAFF. For the CDR3, the DNA is TGCGCCAGCAGCCAAGACGGGGTTTGGCCTGAAGCTTTCTTT. The chain combines TRBV4-3 with TRBJ1-1; no clear D gene. Trimming removed 0 bases from V and 6 bases from J, with 11 bases in between. From germline, CDR1 is LGHNA and CDR2 YSLEER. This CDR3 contains 14 residues.

This rearrangement joins TRBV29-1 to TRBJ2-1; a possible D gene is TRBD1 (6 bases). Germline V gives CDR1 SQVTM, CDR2 ANQGSEA. V was cut by 8 bases and J by 6 bases, with 23 bases left in between. The CDR3 is 15 residues long. Here the CDR3 DNA reads TGCAGCACCCATCTGACAGGTCAAAGGGGCAATGAGCAGTTCTTC. Its translation is CSTHLTGQRGNEQFF.

V and J are TRBV28 and TRBJ2-1, with 9 bases that match TRBD2. CDR1 is MDHEN and CDR2 is SYDVKM in the germline V gene. V gave up 5 bases and J gave up 7 bases; unmatched junction bases: 9. The CDR3 loop spans 15 amino acids. The CDR3 region is CASSRTSATRNEQFF. CDR3 DNA: TGTGCCAGCAGTCGGACTAGCGCCACAAGGAATGAGCAGTTCTTC.

This chain links TRBV4-1 with TRBJ1-1, with D possibly matching TRBD1 (6 bases). Between the trimmed V and J ends, which lost 3 bases and 0 bases, there was a span of 20 bases. CDR3 size: 18 residues. CDR1 is MGHRA and CDR2 is YSYEKL in the germline V gene. CDR3: CASSQGSGGPGLNTEAFF. CDR3 in DNA: TGCGCCAGCAGCCAGGGTTCGGGGGGCCCAGGATTGAACACTGAAGCTTTCTTT.

The chain is built from TRBV5-5 and TRBJ2-1; 8 bases fit TRBD2. The CDR3 sequence is 16 residues long. Germline V gene data show CDR1 as SGHKS and CDR2 as YYEKEE (reference sequence). Trimming took 4 bases from V and 5 from J; bases not matched to a gene: 11. The CDR3 coding sequence is TGTGCCAGCAGCCCACGGCTGGGACTAGAGAACAATGAGCAGTTCTTC. It translates to CASSPRLGLENNEQFF.

The V and J genes are TRBV6-4 and TRBJ2-2; no clear D gene. CDR3 length equals 12 residues. The V gene's germline CDR1 is MRHNA and CDR2 SNTAGT. Trimming stripped 9 bases from V and 3 bases from J, with 8 bases between. The CDR3 reads CASTRYTGELFF. CDR3 nucleotides: TGTGCCAGTACCCGGTACACCGGGGAGCTGTTTTTT.

The chain recombines TRBV6-5 with TRBJ1-6; D ambiguous. Germline-derived CDR1 and CDR2 are MNHEY and SVGAGI. With 6 bases removed from V and 4 bases from J, the gap between germline ends came to 4 bases. The CDR3 runs 12 residues. CDR3 nucleotides: TGTGCCAGCAGCCCTTATAATTCACCCCTCCACTTT. Translating gives CASSPYNSPLHF.

The chain links TRBV28 to TRBJ2-3; TRBD2 agrees at 12 bases. The germline gives CDR1 MDHEN, CDR2 SYDVKM. V was pared by 5 bases and J by 1 base, with 16 bases of the junction left unmatched. This CDR3 comprises 20 residues. CDR3 DNA: TGTGCCAGCAGTCCAATTCGCCTAGCGGGAGGGCCCTATGGCACAGATACGCAGTATTTT. This codes for CASSPIRLAGGPYGTDTQYF.

This sequence joins TRBV10-1 and TRBJ2-7; 7 bases line up with TRBD1. The CDR3 runs to 15 residues. Germline loops: CDR1 WNHNN, CDR2 SYGVQD (reference sequence). The V gene end was trimmed by 3 bases and the J gene end by 3 bases; junction bases not matched to a gene: 8. The CDR3 protein is CASSEPGQPNYEQYF. The CDR3 region has the DNA TGCGCCAGCAGTGAACCGGGACAGCCTAACTACGAGCAGTACTTC.

V gene TRBV5-1 combines with J gene TRBJ1-5, with TRBD1 identical over 7 bases. J lost 2 bases, V lost 1 base, and 12 bases had no gene match. Looked up from germline, CDR1 is SGHRS and CDR2 is YFSETQ. This CDR3 has 18 residues. Written as DNA, the CDR3 is TGCGCCAGCAGCTTGACGGGGACAGCCCCGGGGGGCAATCAGCCCCAGCATTTT. Translating it yields CASSLTGTAPGGNQPQHF.